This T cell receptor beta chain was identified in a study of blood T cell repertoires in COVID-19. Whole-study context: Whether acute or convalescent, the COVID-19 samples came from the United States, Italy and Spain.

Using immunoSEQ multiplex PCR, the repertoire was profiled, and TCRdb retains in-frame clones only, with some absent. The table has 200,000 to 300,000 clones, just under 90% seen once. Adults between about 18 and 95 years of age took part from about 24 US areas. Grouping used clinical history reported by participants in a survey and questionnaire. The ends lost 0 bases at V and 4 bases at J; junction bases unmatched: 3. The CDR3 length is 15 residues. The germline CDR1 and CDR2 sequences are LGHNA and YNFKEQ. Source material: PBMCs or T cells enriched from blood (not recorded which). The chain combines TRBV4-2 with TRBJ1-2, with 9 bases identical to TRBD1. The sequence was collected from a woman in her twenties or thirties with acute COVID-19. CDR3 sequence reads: CASSQDPGQGYGYTF. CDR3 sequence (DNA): TGTGCCAGCAGCCAAGACCCGGGACAGGGCTATGGCTACACCTTC.